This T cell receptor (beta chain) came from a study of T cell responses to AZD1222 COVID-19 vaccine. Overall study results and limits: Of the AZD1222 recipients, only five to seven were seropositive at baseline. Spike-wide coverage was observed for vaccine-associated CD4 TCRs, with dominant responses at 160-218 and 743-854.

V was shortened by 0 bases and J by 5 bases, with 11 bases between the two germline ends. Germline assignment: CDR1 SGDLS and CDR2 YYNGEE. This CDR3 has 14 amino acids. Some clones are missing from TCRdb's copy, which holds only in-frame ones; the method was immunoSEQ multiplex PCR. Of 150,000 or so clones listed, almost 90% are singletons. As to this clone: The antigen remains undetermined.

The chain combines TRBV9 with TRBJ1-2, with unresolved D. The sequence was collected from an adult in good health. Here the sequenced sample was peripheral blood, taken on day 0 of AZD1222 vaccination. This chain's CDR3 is CASSVGATQYGYTF. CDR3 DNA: TGTGCCAGCAGCGTAGGAGCCACACAATATGGCTACACCTTC. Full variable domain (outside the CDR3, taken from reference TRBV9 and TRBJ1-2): DSGVTQTPKHLITATGQRVTLRCSPRSGDLSVYWYQQSLDQGLQFLIQYYNGEERAKGNILERFSAQQFPDLHSELNLSSLELGDSALYFCASSVGATQYGYTFGSGTRLTVV.